This T cell receptor (beta chain) stems from a study of identical twins. This clonotype was detected many times. Between the trimmed V and J ends, which lost 3 bases and 4 bases, there was a span of 14 bases. CDR3 length: 14 amino acids. Germline CDR1 DFQATT, CDR2 SNEGSKA (reference sequence). Each CDR3 protein gets one entry after TCRdb re-called the 5' RACE reads with MiXCR. The top ten clones hold less than 2.5% of a sample with about 280,000 distinct CDR3 sequences, approximately 8.5% of them seen once. A further study also used this sample, focusing on yellow fever vaccine responses in identical twins.

Sequencing input: memory (CD45RO+) T cells sorted from blood. This receptor was obtained from a woman aged 18-30 years in good health. The J gene is TRBJ2-3, the V gene TRBV20-1, with D perhaps TRBD1 or TRBD2 (5 bases each). The CDR3: CSASERLGADTQYF. The CDR3, as DNA: TGCAGTGCTAGTGAGCGGTTGGGGGCAGATACGCAGTATTTT.